A single sample is the source of the 15 T cell receptor beta chains below, sequenced in a study of cytomegalovirus exposure and HLA in healthy donors. Vbeta (60) and Jbeta (13) primers were used in the PCR. Data came from immunoSEQ multiplex PCR; TCRdb stores just in-frame clones and leaves some out. The sample yields 50,000 to 70,000 clones, of which the top ten take up approximately 4.3%. Sequenced material: PBMCs. These receptor sequences come from a male donor in good health and CMV-seronegative.

About this clone: At one end, the junction sequence differs from germline, possibly due to a read error. This rearrangement joins TRBV9 to TRBJ2-1, with D tentatively TRBD2 (5 bases). The CDR3 extends over 16 amino acids. CDR1 and CDR2 from the germline V gene are SGDLS and YYNGEE. The CDR3 coding sequence is TGTGCCAGCAGCGTAGCCCCTAGCTCCTCCGACAATGAGCAGTTCTTC. This codes for CASSVAPSSSDNEQFF.

The chain combines TRBV7-2 with TRBJ1-2; D gene unclear. Trimming took 2 bases from V and 4 from J, leaving 5 bases between them. There are 12 residues in the CDR3. CDR1 is SGHTA and CDR2 is FQGNSA in the germline V gene. CDR3 bases: TGTGCCAGCAGCTTACTAGGCTATGGCTACACCTTC. Encoded protein: CASSLLGYGYTF.

This chain uses TRBV28 with TRBJ2-5; 15 bases align to TRBD2. The CDR3 contains 16 residues. Germline assignment: CDR1 MDHEN and CDR2 SYDVKM. Losses at the gene ends were 6 bases for V and 0 bases for J; bases not matched to a gene: 2. The CDR3 is CASRGTSGGHQETQYF. The CDR3 DNA reads TGTGCCAGCAGAGGGACTAGCGGGGGGCACCAAGAGACCCAGTACTTC.

The chain is built from TRBV6-5 and TRBJ2-3; 8 positions agree with TRBD1. CDR1 is MNHEY, CDR2 SVGAGI, per germline. This CDR3 spans 15 amino acids. V shed 8 bases and J 6 bases; nucleotides not matched to a gene: 13. CDR3 DNA sequence: TGTGCCAGCTCCGCAGCCAGGGGGCGAGAGGATACGCAGTATTTT. Translated: CASSAARGREDTQYF.

The V and J genes are TRBV5-1 and TRBJ2-1, with 9 nucleotides matching TRBD2. Germline assignment: CDR1 SGHRS and CDR2 YFSETQ. The CDR3 is made up of 20 amino acids. With V trimmed by 2 bases and J by 4 bases, 19 bases remained unmatched. CDR3 region: CASSFPPPSVIAGVYNEQFF. CDR3 bases: TGCGCCAGCAGCTTCCCACCCCCCTCCGTGATAGCGGGAGTTTACAATGAGCAGTTCTTC.

The rearrangement links TRBV6-1 to TRBJ1-3; D may be TRBD1 (5 bases). The germline CDR1 and CDR2 sequences are MNHNS and SASEGT. Trimming cost V 0 bases and J 4 bases, with 13 bases left between them. The CDR3 is made up of 16 amino acids. The CDR3 sequence is CASSEAPSGPGNTIYF. The CDR3 bases are TGTGCCAGCAGTGAAGCCCCGTCAGGGCCGGGAAACACCATATATTTT.

V usage is TRBV30 and J usage is TRBJ2-7, with D unclear. V lost 1 base, J lost 2 bases, and 6 bases lay in between. Germline V CDR1 and CDR2: GTSNPN, SVGIG (reference sequence). The CDR3 spans 12 residues. CDR3 DNA: TGTGCCTGGAGTGGGCAGGCCTACGAGCAGTACTTC. It codes for CAWSGQAYEQYF.

The chain carries TRBV7-9 and TRBJ1-1; TRBD1 might be the D (5 bases). The CDR3 has 17 residues. Germline-derived CDR1 and CDR2 are SEHNR and FQNEAQ (reference sequence). V lost 6 bases, J lost 3 bases, and 23 bases lay in between. The CDR3 DNA reads TGTGCCAGCAGGAGCGGGACGGAATACCTAGGTGACACTGAAGCTTTCTTT. As protein: CASRSGTEYLGDTEAFF.

V is TRBV6-5 and J is TRBJ2-7; tentatively, D is TRBD2 (5 bases). CDR1 and CDR2 from the germline V gene are MNHEY and SVGAGI. This CDR3 has 15 residues. Trimming stripped 2 bases from V and 2 bases from J, with 13 bases between. The CDR3 is CASSYRGGSAYEQYF. CDR3 nucleotide sequence: TGTGCCAGCAGTTACCGGGGTGGGAGCGCCTACGAGCAGTACTTC.

The CDR3: CASSYLVSNYGYTF. The CDR3 DNA reads TGTGCCAGCAGTTACCTGGTCAGTAACTATGGCTACACCTTC. This chain uses TRBV6-6 with TRBJ1-2, with unresolved D. The V and J ends lost 2 bases and 1 base respectively, with 8 bases between them. Germline CDR1 MNHNY, CDR2 SVGAGI (reference sequence). CDR3 length equals 14 residues.

The CDR3 nucleotides read TGTGCCAGCAGTGAAAGTTACACGGGGACCTACGAGCAGTACTTC. Its translation is CASSESYTGTYEQYF. The V and J genes are TRBV6-1 and TRBJ2-7; D possibly corresponds to TRBD2 (5 bases). Trimming took 2 bases from V and 2 from J, leaving 13 bases between them. CDR1 is MNHNS, CDR2 SASEGT, per germline. The length of the CDR3 is 15 residues.

The V and J genes are TRBV5-1 and TRBJ2-3; no definite D call. Germline CDR1 is SGHRS and CDR2 is YFSETQ. The CDR3 length is 16 residues. Trimming stripped 3 bases from V and 6 bases from J, with 20 bases between. The CDR3: CASSSAGRSFRDTQYF. Here the CDR3 DNA reads TGCGCCAGCAGCTCGGCCGGCCGAAGCTTCAGGGATACGCAGTATTTT. The entire variable domain, with the rest obtained from reference TRBV5-1 and TRBJ2-3, is as follows: KAGVTQTPRYLIKTRGQQVTLSCSPISGHRSVSWYQQTPGQGLQFLFEYFSETQRNKGNFPGRFSGRQFSNSRSEMNVSTLELGDSALYLCASSSAGRSFRDTQYFGPGTRLTVL.

The chain has TRBV4-2 and TRBJ2-3; the match to TRBD1 covers 9 bases. The germline CDR1 and CDR2 sequences are LGHNA and YNFKEQ. Losses at the gene ends were 4 bases for V and 0 bases for J; bases not matched to a gene: 5. CDR3 size: 16 residues. CDR3: CASSRDRASSTDTQYF. The DNA for the CDR3 is TGTGCCAGCAGCCGGGACAGGGCGTCTAGCACAGATACGCAGTATTTT.

V and J are TRBV19 and TRBJ2-1; 10 bases line up with TRBD2. This CDR3 is built from 17 residues. J lost 5 bases, V lost 6 bases, and 13 bases had no gene match. The germline V gene encodes CDR1 LNHDA and CDR2 SQIVND (reference sequence). The CDR3 DNA is TGTGCCAGTAGCACCCCTGGACTAGCGGTACGAAACAATGAGCAGTTCTTC. It encodes CASSTPGLAVRNNEQFF.

The V gene is TRBV16, the J gene TRBJ1-1, with D unclear. Germline V gene sequence: CDR1 KGHSY, CDR2 FQNENV. V was shortened by 5 bases and J by 1 base, with 11 bases between the two germline ends. The CDR3 loop spans 14 amino acids. The CDR3 loop is CASSEPLWNTEAFF. The CDR3 bases are TGTGCCAGCAGCGAGCCGCTATGGAACACTGAAGCTTTCTTT.